This T cell receptor beta chain comes out of a study of radiation and T cells in renal cell carcinoma (dated by TCRdb to about 2020). Turning to the overall study: Samples were obtained from a clinical trial, in which 15 Gy stereotactic body radiation therapy was delivered to primary renal cell carcinomas and nephrectomy was performed 4 weeks later. In the approximately 57 samples combined, roughly 4.4 million unique CDR3 nucleotide sequences were found, encoding roughly 2,500,000 unique CDR3 amino acid sequences. In total, approximately 53 samples, comprising around 25 tumors and approximately 27 peripheral blood samples, were subjected to TCR beta sequencing. Overall results and qualifications from the work: Blood repertoire dynamics were not followed beyond 4 weeks after treatment. With a single-armed trial design, the study had no way to address how radiation dose or scheduling affects the TCR repertoire. In blood, the top tumor clonotypes increased between baseline and 2 weeks post-radiation and then shrank by 4 weeks, which suggests that tumor-resident clones expanded only transiently. No pretreatment tumor biopsies were available, so the baseline intratumoral presence of clonotypes could not be determined.

TCR beta libraries were generated from genomic DNA with the immunoSEQ kit, following the manufacturer's recommendations. For library preparation, a first multiplex PCR was performed with proprietary primers, followed by a second PCR in which unique barcodes were added, and bead cleanups were performed after each round. A kit-provided positive control reaction and a negative control reaction were included in every sample batch. The final libraries underwent checking on an Agilent 4200 TapeStation D1000 ScreenTape, volumetric pooling, and quantification by qPCR. Sequencing was performed on an Illumina NextSeq500 with a MidOutput 150-cycle cartridge, and 156 Read1 and 15 Index1 cycles were run with kit custom primers. The pooled library was loaded at approximately 0.98 pM with roughly 20% PhiX control spiked in. In the paper's pipeline: Vendor-processed data were analyzed in R, and a clonotype was defined as all T cells sharing the same CDR3 nucleotide sequence. For clone abundance analyses, frequencies were normalized to the 10,000 most abundant clones per sample. Before analysis, public T cell clones were removed, and these numbered fewer than six per sample on average. Tumor-enriched clonotypes and baseline blood-enriched clonotypes were defined as those with an abundance difference of at least 32-fold between compartments. A beta-binomial differential abundance model was applied to find clonotypes that expanded or contracted between blood time points. The Baroni-Urbani and Buser coefficient was used to measure tumor-blood repertoire similarity, and groups were compared with two-tailed Wilcoxon tests in R. Sourced from immuneACCESS, this table was stored by TCRdb with only in-frame sequences that have V and J called. A share of the clones is absent; for the studies checked, an unresolved V gene accounts for under half, and the remainder has no known explanation. The DNA gave D and trimming, while V, J and clone size come from that table. This sample has over 60,000 clones in its table, and 70% to 80% of those were observed once. About 6.8% of the sample comes from the top ten.

As concerns this clone: Its recognized antigen is unknown. No clone much larger than this one lies a single base away; base qualities are absent.

In the paper's terms, the time point label means: blood 2 weeks post-SBRT. The treatment or condition label, as the study defines it: 15 Gy SBRT to primary tumor, nephrectomy 4 weeks later. To follow tumor-enriched clonotypes, serial peripheral blood was collected from radiation-treated patients at baseline and at 2 weeks and 4 weeks after SBRT. Every patient's renal cell carcinoma showed clear cell pathology. The QIAamp DNA Blood Mini Kit (Qiagen) was used to prepare genomic DNA for TCR sequencing. Only samples passing all quality control checks were included in the analyses. At the junction V is shortened by 4 bases and J by 4 bases; bases outside the gene matches: 12. Reading from cysteine to phenylalanine, the CDR3 counts 17 amino acids. Only CDR3 DNA is held: 51 bases, read in frame from base 1. As encoded in the germline V gene (reference sequence), CDR1 is LNHDA while CDR2 is SQIVND.

The receptor's source is a man aged 55 to 70 with renal cell carcinoma. Recombination joined TRBV19 with TRBJ1-2; 10 junctional bases match TRBD1. This specimen was blood, taken from a patient whose treatment included radiotherapy and nephrectomy. The nucleotide sequence reads as follows: TGTGCCAGTAGTAGATCCGGGACAGGGGTGAGAAGCTATGGCTACACCTTC. Its protein reads: CASSRSGTGVRSYGYTF.